Listed below are T cell receptor beta chains from one sample, sequenced in a study of cytomegalovirus exposure and HLA in healthy donors. Profiling relied on immunoSEQ multiplex PCR, and the TCRdb table lists in-frame clones only, not all of them. The sample includes 130,000 to 150,000 clones, roughly 80% of them seen just once. What was sequenced was PBMCs. The receptors stem from a man aged 35 to 55 in good health and CMV-seronegative. Both conserved end residues are part of each CDR3. A D gene is named only where the DNA matches it firmly. The size entry is marked missing in some rows and otherwise reads once, few, many or a size class.

J gene: TRBJ2-3
D gene: TRBD2
clone size: NA
V gene: TRBV7-6
CDR3 DNA: TGTGCCAGCAGCTCTTCAAGCGGGGGGCTCACAGATACGCAGTATTTT
CDR3 protein: CASSSSSGGLTDTQYF

J gene: TRBJ2-3
D gene: TRBD2
clone size: once
V gene: TRBV2
CDR3 DNA: TGTGCCAGCACTCTGGTCCGTAGTGGAGCGGGGGGGCGGGAAAATACGCAGTATTTT
CDR3 protein: CASTLVRSGAGGRENTQYF

J gene: TRBJ1-3
D gene: TRBD1
clone size: NA
V gene: TRBV7-8
CDR3 DNA: TGTGCCAGCAGCCCAGATGGAGGGGGCAAGAACACCATATATTTT
CDR3 protein: CASSPDGGGKNTIYF

J gene: TRBJ1-6
D gene: NA
clone size: NA
V gene: TRBV25-1
CDR3 DNA: TGTGCCAGCAGTGAATTCGGTCAGGGTAGGTATTCACCCCTCCACTTT
CDR3 protein: CASSEFGQGRYSPLHF

J gene: TRBJ2-5
D gene: TRBD2
clone size: once
V gene: TRBV29-1
CDR3 DNA: TGCAGCGTCGGAGGGGTAGCGGGAGAGACCCAGTACTTC
CDR3 protein: CSVGGVAGETQYF

J gene: TRBJ2-2
D gene: NA
clone size: NA
V gene: TRBV19
CDR3 DNA: TGTGCCAGTAGTTCAGGGCTACAGTCCGGGGAGCTGTTTTTT
CDR3 protein: CASSSGLQSGELFF

J gene: TRBJ2-7
D gene: TRBD2
clone size: NA
V gene: TRBV5-4
CDR3 DNA: TGTGCCAGCAGCCCGCCCGCAGCGGGGAGGAACGAGCAGTACTTC
CDR3 protein: CASSPPAAGRNEQYF

J gene: TRBJ2-1
D gene: TRBD1
clone size: NA
V gene: TRBV11-2
CDR3 DNA: TGTGCCAGCAGCCCATCGGGACAGGGATCCGATGAGCAGTTCTTC
CDR3 protein: CASSPSGQGSDEQFF

J gene: TRBJ1-1
D gene: NA
clone size: NA
V gene: TRBV7-2
CDR3 DNA: TGTGCCAGCAGCTTTTCGGTGAACACTGAAGCTTTCTTT
CDR3 protein: CASSFSVNTEAFF

J gene: TRBJ1-6
D gene: TRBD1
clone size: NA
V gene: TRBV30
CDR3 DNA: TGTGCCTGGGAGGGACAGGTTAATTCACCCCTCCACTTT
CDR3 protein: CAWEGQVNSPLHF

J gene: TRBJ1-1
D gene: NA
clone size: NA
V gene: TRBV10-3
CDR3 DNA: TGTGCCATCACCCTCTCCGCAAAGGGGCGTAACACTGAAGCTTTCTTT
CDR3 protein: CAITLSAKGRNTEAFF

J gene: TRBJ2-7
D gene: NA
clone size: many
V gene: TRBV6-1
CDR3 DNA: TGTGCCAGCAGTGAAGTATTAGTCTACGAGCAGTACTTC
CDR3 protein: CASSEVLVYEQYF

J gene: TRBJ2-7
D gene: TRBD1
clone size: NA
V gene: TRBV15
CDR3 DNA: TGTGCCACCAGCAAGGACAGGGACGAGCAGTACTTC
CDR3 protein: CATSKDRDEQYF

J gene: TRBJ1-2
D gene: NA
clone size: once
V gene: TRBV19
CDR3 DNA: TGTGCCAGTAGTACACAGGATTCGAGGAAGGGCTACACCTTC
CDR3 protein: CASSTQDSRKGYTF

J gene: TRBJ2-1
D gene: NA
clone size: NA
V gene: TRBV21-1
CDR3 DNA: TGTGCCAGCAGCAAAAGGGGGAGGGGACAGGGAAAATACAATGAGCAGTTCTTC
CDR3 protein: CASSKRGRGQGKYNEQFF

J gene: TRBJ2-1
D gene: TRBD2
clone size: NA
V gene: TRBV2
CDR3 DNA: TGTGCCAGTCTGACTAGCGCCCAATACAATGAGCAGTTCTTC
CDR3 protein: CASLTSAQYNEQFF

J gene: TRBJ1-2
D gene: TRBD1
clone size: NA
V gene: TRBV7-9
CDR3 DNA: TGTGCCAGCAGCTTATATGACAGGGGGGACTATGGCTACACCTTC
CDR3 protein: CASSLYDRGDYGYTF

J gene: TRBJ2-3
D gene: TRBD1
clone size: NA
V gene: TRBV19
CDR3 DNA: TGTGCCAGTGGGGACAGGCTGGTGGGAGATACGCAGTATTTT
CDR3 protein: CASGDRLVGDTQYF

J gene: TRBJ1-5
D gene: NA
clone size: NA
V gene: TRBV6-1
CDR3 DNA: TGTGCCGCCCGGGAGAGCAATCAGCCCCAGCATTTT
CDR3 protein: CAARESNQPQHF

J gene: TRBJ2-5
D gene: NA
clone size: NA
V gene: TRBV11-2
CDR3 DNA: TGTGCCAGCAGCTTAGGACTAGAGACCCAGTACTTC
CDR3 protein: CASSLGLETQYF

J gene: TRBJ2-3
D gene: NA
clone size: NA
V gene: TRBV6-5
CDR3 DNA: TGTGCCAGCAGACGACGACAGGGACTCACAGATACGCAGTATTTT
CDR3 protein: CASRRRQGLTDTQYF

J gene: TRBJ1-5
D gene: TRBD1
clone size: NA
V gene: TRBV19
CDR3 DNA: TGTGCCAGTAGTGCCCAACAGGGGTCGGGCAATCAGCCCCAGCATTTT
CDR3 protein: CASSAQQGSGNQPQHF

J gene: TRBJ1-3
D gene: TRBD1
clone size: NA
V gene: TRBV5-1
CDR3 DNA: TGCGCCAGCAGCACTGGGACAGGGGGCAATGGAAACACCATATATTTT
CDR3 protein: CASSTGTGGNGNTIYF